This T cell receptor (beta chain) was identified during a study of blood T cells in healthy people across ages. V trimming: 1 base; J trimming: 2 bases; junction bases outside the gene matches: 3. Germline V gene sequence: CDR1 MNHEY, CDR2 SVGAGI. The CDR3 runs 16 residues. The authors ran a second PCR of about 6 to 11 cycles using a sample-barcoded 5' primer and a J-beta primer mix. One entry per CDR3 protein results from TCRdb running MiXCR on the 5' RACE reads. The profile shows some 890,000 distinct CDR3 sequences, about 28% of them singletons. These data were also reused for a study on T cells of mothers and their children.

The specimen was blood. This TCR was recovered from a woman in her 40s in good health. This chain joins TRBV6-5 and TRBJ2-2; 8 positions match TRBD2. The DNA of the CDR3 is TGTGCCAGCAGTTACTACAGCGGGGGTAACACCGGGGAGCTGTTTTTT. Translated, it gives CASSYYSGGNTGELFF.